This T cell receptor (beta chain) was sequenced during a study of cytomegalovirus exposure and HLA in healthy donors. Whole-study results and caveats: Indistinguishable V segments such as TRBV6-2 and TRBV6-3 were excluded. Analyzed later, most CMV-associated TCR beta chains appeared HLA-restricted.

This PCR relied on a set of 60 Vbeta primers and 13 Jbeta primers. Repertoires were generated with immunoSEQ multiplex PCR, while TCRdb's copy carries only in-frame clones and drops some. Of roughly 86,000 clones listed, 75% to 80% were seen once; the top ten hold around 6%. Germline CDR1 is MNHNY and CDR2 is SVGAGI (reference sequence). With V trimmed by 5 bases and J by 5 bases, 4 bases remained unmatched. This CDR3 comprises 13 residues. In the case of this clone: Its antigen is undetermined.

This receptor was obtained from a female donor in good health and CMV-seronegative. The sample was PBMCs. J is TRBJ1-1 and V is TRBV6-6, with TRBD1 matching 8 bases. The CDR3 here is CASSTQGGTEAFF. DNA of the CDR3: TGTGCCAGCAGTACACAGGGGGGTACTGAAGCTTTCTTT.